This TCR beta chain derives from a study of control samples from healthy donors and cancer patients. The method was immunoSEQ multiplex PCR; TCRdb's version includes in-frame clones alone and lacks a portion of them. The sample contains some 150,000 clones, 94% of which appear only once. This CDR3 contains 15 residues. Germline V gene lookup returns CDR1 KGHSH and CDR2 LQKENI. Deletions cut 5 bases from V and 7 bases from J, with 21 bases between. The clonotype originates from a man in his forties or fifties in good health. The sample taken for sequencing was blood. The chain recombines TRBV18 with TRBJ2-7; D perhaps matches TRBD2 (6 bases). CDR3 DNA: TGTGCCAGCTCAAGTCTAGGGACTCCCCCTGGAGAGCAGTACTTC. It codes for CASSSLGTPPGEQYF.